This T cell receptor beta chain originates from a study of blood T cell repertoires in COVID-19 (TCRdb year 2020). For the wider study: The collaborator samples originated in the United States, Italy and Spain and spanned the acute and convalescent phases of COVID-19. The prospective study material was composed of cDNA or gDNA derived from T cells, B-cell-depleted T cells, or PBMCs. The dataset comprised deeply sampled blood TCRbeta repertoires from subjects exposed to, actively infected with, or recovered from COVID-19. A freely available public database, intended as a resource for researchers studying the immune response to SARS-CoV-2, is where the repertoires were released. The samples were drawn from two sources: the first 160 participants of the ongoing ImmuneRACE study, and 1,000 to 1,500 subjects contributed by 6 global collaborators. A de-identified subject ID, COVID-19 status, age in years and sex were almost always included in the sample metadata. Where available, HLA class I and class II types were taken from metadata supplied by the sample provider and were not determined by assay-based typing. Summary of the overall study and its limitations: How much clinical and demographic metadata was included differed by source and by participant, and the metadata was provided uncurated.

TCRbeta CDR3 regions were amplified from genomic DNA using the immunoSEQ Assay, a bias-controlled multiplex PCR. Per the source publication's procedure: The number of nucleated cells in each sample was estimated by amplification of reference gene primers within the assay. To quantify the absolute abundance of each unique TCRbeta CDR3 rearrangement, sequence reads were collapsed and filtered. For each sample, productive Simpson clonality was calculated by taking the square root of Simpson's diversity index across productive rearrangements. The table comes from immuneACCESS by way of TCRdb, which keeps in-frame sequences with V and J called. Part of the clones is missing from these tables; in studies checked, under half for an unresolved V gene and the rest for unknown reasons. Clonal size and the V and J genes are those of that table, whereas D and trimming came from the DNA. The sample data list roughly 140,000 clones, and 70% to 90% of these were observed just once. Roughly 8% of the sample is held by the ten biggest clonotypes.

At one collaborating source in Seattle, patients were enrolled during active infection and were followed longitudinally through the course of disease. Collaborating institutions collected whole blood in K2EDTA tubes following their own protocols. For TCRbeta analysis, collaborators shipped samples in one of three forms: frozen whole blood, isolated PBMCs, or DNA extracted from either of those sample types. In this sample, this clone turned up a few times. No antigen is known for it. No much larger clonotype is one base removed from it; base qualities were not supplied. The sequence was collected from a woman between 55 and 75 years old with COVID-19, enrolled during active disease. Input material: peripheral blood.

The bases are TGCGCCAGCAGCCCCAAGTACCGGGGGGAATACAATGAGCAGTTCTTC. The resulting protein is CASSPKYRGEYNEQFF. The sequence links TRBV4-3 to TRBJ2-1; TRBD2 agrees with 7 junctional bases. The CDR3, cysteine through phenylalanine, is 16 amino acids long. CDR3 DNA is the only sequence kept; it has 48 bases, read in frame from the first base. CDR1 and CDR2 (LGHNA, YSLEER) derive from the germline V gene. Germline trimming amounts to 4 bases on V and 4 bases on J, with 10 as the count of junction bases outside the gene matches.